These T cell receptor beta chains were read from a single sample in a study of blood T cell repertoires in COVID-19. Sequencing was performed with immunoSEQ multiplex PCR; in TCRdb, only in-frame clones are kept and a portion is missing. The data hold 150,000 to 200,000 clones, with less than 90% observed a single time. The sample was peripheral blood. The receptors shown here come from a woman in her sixties with COVID-19, enrolled during active disease. CDR3s include the opening cysteine and the closing phenylalanine or tryptophan. The D gene is left open where the match is weak. Clone sizes are given selectively: once, few, many, or a class where the clone is expanded.

.,TRBV4-1,TRBD2,TRBJ2-1,CASSQVSLAGSNEQFF,TGCGCCAGCAGCCAAGTCTCCCTAGCGGGATCCAATGAGCAGTTCTTC
.,TRBV6-5,TRBD1,TRBJ2-7,CASSYSSGQGYEQYF,TGTGCCAGCAGTTACTCGAGTGGACAGGGTTACGAGCAGTACTTC
.,TRBV28,.,TRBJ1-5,CASRGWRQVNNQPQHF,TGTGCCAGCAGGGGTTGGCGACAGGTGAACAATCAGCCCCAGCATTTT
.,TRBV6-6,.,TRBJ2-7,CASSPTRIPYEQYF,TGTGCCAGCAGTCCGACACGCATTCCCTACGAGCAGTACTTC
few,TRBV6-6,.,TRBJ1-3,CAGVQGPGNTIYF,TGTGCCGGCGTACAGGGTCCCGGAAACACCATATATTTT
.,TRBV4-1,TRBD1,TRBJ1-5,CASSQQTGVNQPQHF,TGCGCCAGCAGCCAGCAGACAGGGGTGAATCAGCCCCAGCATTTT
.,TRBV5-1,TRBD2,TRBJ2-1,CASSFSGSSYNEQFF,TGCGCCAGCAGCTTTAGCGGGAGCTCCTACAATGAGCAGTTCTTC
.,TRBV7-2,.,TRBJ1-6,CASSSRHLGGSPLHF,TGTGCCAGCAGCTCCCGCCACCTGGGGGGTTCACCCCTCCACTTT
.,TRBV7-7,.,TRBJ2-7,CASSLDEGRPYEQYF,TGTGCTAGCAGCTTAGATGAGGGTCGCCCCTACGAGCAGTACTTC
.,TRBV11-2,.,TRBJ2-1,CASSLDIAAANEQFF,TGTGCCAGCAGCTTAGATATCGCGGCCGCAAATGAGCAGTTCTTC
.,TRBV15,TRBD1,TRBJ1-5,CASKQGNQPQHF,TGTGCCTCAAAACAGGGGAATCAGCCCCAGCATTTT
.,TRBV25-1,TRBD1,TRBJ1-4,CASSKPRTGSEKLFF,TGTGCCAGCAGTAAACCAAGGACAGGGAGTGAAAAACTGTTTTTT
.,TRBV6-5,.,TRBJ2-1,CASSYSPGEGNEQFF,TGTGCCAGCAGTTATAGTCCGGGAGAGGGCAATGAGCAGTTCTTC
.,TRBV29-1,.,TRBJ1-2,CSADTTNNYGYTF,TGCAGCGCTGACACAACAAATAACTATGGCTACACCTTC
once,TRBV18,.,TRBJ2-7,CASTQPGRWQYF,TGTGCCAGCACGCAACCCGGGAGATGGCAGTACTTC
.,TRBV5-1,TRBD2,TRBJ2-2,CASSLGSGRSGELFF,TGCGCCAGCAGCTTAGGTAGCGGGAGATCCGGGGAGCTGTTTTTT
once,TRBV28,TRBD2,TRBJ2-7,CASSFELANSGYEQYF,TGTGCCAGCAGTTTCGAACTAGCGAACTCGGGCTACGAGCAGTACTTC
.,TRBV7-2,.,TRBJ1-2,CASSLERVGGYTF,TGTGCCAGCAGCTTAGAGAGGGTTGGTGGCTACACCTTC
.,TRBV29-1,.,TRBJ2-1,CSVAARVFGNEQFF,TGCAGCGTTGCGGCCAGGGTCTTTGGCAATGAGCAGTTCTTC
few,TRBV12-3/TRBV12-4,TRBD1,TRBJ1-1,CASSDREGSEAFF,TGTGCCAGCAGCGACAGGGAAGGATCTGAAGCTTTCTTT
.,TRBV24-1,.,TRBJ1-2,CATQTSRGTRDGYTF,TGTGCCACCCAAACGTCGCGGGGCACGAGGGATGGCTACACCTTC
few,TRBV5-4,TRBD1,TRBJ1-2,CASSRDRGLVYGYTF,TGTGCCAGCAGCCGGGACAGGGGGCTTGTCTATGGCTACACCTTC
.,TRBV6-2/TRBV6-3,TRBD1,TRBJ1-4,CASSYLGTGPKLFF,TGTGCCAGCAGTTACCTCGGGACAGGGCCAAAACTGTTTTTT
few,TRBV19,.,TRBJ1-1,CASGPGAAEAFF,TGTGCCAGTGGCCCAGGGGCAGCCGAAGCTTTCTTT
.,TRBV7-2,TRBD1,TRBJ1-5,CASSPGGTGNQPQHF,TGTGCCAGCAGCCCGGGCGGGACAGGAAATCAGCCCCAGCATTTT
.,TRBV7-9,TRBD1,TRBJ2-7,CASSSQTGTEQYF,TGTGCCAGCAGCTCCCAGACAGGGACCGAGCAGTACTTC
.,TRBV9,.,TRBJ2-2,CASSVTSRTGELFF,TGTGCCAGCAGCGTAACTTCGCGGACCGGGGAGCTGTTTTTT
.,TRBV2,.,TRBJ2-7,CASSRDRRISYEQYF,TGTGCCAGCAGTCGAGACAGACGCATCTCCTACGAGCAGTACTTC
.,TRBV4-3,.,TRBJ1-2,CASSQGAGYGYTF,TGCGCCAGCAGCCAAGGGGCAGGCTATGGCTACACCTTC
.,TRBV4-3,.,TRBJ1-2,CASSQDRDYPSWGYTF,TGCGCCAGCAGCCAAGATAGGGACTACCCCTCCTGGGGCTACACCTTC
.,TRBV7-2,.,TRBJ1-4,CASSFDQSRSGELFF,TGTGCCAGCAGCTTTGATCAAAGCAGGTCCGGGGAACTGTTTTTT
.,TRBV7-8,TRBD2,TRBJ2-7,CASSLIAGEQYF,TGTGCCAGCAGCCTAATAGCGGGCGAGCAGTACTTC
.,TRBV3-1/TRBV3-2,TRBD2,TRBJ2-5,CASSYSGAQQTQYF,TGTGCCAGCAGCTACAGCGGGGCTCAGCAGACCCAGTACTTC
.,TRBV5-4,.,TRBJ2-5,CASTYRLEQETQYF,TGTGCCAGCACCTACCGACTAGAGCAAGAGACCCAGTACTTC
.,TRBV5-4,TRBD2,TRBJ2-3,CASSQDRGRGDTQYF,TGTGCCAGCAGCCAGGATAGAGGGAGGGGTGATACGCAGTATTTT
.,TRBV5-4,.,TRBJ1-1,CASSGTTEAFF,TGTGCCAGCAGCGGCACCACTGAAGCTTTCTTT
.,TRBV9,TRBD1,TRBJ2-7,CASSVEVMGTGVYEQYF,TGTGCCAGCAGCGTAGAGGTTATGGGGACAGGAGTCTACGAGCAGTACTTC
once,TRBV24-1,.,TRBJ1-2,CATSDLNSGYYGYTF,TGTGCCACCAGTGATTTGAACTCAGGGTACTATGGCTACACCTTC
.,TRBV29-1,TRBD1,TRBJ2-7,CSVVSGQGAYEQYF,TGCAGCGTTGTATCCGGACAGGGGGCCTACGAGCAGTACTTC
.,TRBV19,TRBD1,TRBJ2-6,CASSGSGGMGSGANVLTF,TGTGCCAGTAGTGGCTCAGGGGGCATGGGCTCTGGGGCCAACGTCCTGACTTTC
.,TRBV6-6,TRBD1,TRBJ2-7,CASSYSKSGGNYEQYF,TGTGCCAGCAGTTACTCGAAATCAGGGGGTAACTACGAGCAGTACTTC
.,TRBV5-1,TRBD2,TRBJ2-3,CASKMGLAGGDTQYF,TGCGCCAGCAAGATGGGACTAGCGGGGGGAGATACGCAGTATTTT
.,TRBV5-4,.,TRBJ2-1,CASSPGTYQQFF,TGTGCCAGCAGCCCAGGGACTTACCAGCAGTTCTTC
.,TRBV7-2,TRBD2,TRBJ2-7,CASSLVGIAGVSGEQYF,TGTGCCAGCAGCTTAGTCGGTATAGCGGGAGTATCGGGGGAGCAGTACTTC
.,TRBV19,.,TRBJ1-1,CASWGEGTKGFF,.
once,TRBV5-4,TRBD1,TRBJ2-7,CASSLVGQAYEQYF,TGTGCCAGCAGCCTAGTTGGACAGGCCTACGAGCAGTACTTC
once,TRBV5-5,.,TRBJ1-2,CASSLAGRRYGYTF,TGTGCCAGCAGCTTGGCAGGGCGGCGCTATGGCTACACCTTC
.,TRBV5-1,TRBD2,TRBJ2-1,CASSYTGTSGWDEQFF,TGCGCCAGCAGCTACACCGGGACTAGCGGCTGGGATGAGCAGTTCTTC
.,TRBV21-1,.,TRBJ1-6,CASSKAYGGPEDSPLHF,TGTGCCAGCAGCAAAGCGTACGGCGGGCCGGAGGATTCACCCCTCCACTTT